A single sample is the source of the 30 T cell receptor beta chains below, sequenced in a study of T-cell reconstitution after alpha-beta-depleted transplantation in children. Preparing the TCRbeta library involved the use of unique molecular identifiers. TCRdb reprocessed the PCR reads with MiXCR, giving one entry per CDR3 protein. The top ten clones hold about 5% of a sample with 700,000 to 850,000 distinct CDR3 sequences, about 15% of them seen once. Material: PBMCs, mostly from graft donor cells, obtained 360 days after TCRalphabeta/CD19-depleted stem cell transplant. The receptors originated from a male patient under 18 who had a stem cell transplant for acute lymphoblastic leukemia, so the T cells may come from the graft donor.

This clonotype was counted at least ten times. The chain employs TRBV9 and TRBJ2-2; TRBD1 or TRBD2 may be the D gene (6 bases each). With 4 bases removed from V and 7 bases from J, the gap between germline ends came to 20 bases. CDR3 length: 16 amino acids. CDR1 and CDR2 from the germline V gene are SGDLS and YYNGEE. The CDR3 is CASSPQQGLYGGELFF. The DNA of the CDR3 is TGTGCCAGCAGCCCTCAACAGGGACTGTATGGCGGGGAGCTGTTTTTT. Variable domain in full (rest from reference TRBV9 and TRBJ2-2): DSGVTQTPKHLITATGQRVTLRCSPRSGDLSVYWYQQSLDQGLQFLIQYYNGEERAKGNILERFSAQQFPDLHSELNLSSLELGDSALYFCASSPQQGLYGGELFFGEGSRLTVL.

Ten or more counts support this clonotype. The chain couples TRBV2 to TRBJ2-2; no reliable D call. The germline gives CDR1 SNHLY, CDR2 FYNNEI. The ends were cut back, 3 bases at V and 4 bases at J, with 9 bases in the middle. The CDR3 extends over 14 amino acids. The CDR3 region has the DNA TGTGCCAGCAGTGAGATCACCCGCACCGGGGAGCTGTTTTTT. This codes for CASSEITRTGELFF.

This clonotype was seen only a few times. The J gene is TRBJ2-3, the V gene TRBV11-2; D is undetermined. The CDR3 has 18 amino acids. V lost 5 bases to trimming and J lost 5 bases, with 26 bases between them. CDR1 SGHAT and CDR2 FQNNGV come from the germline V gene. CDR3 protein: CASSPLRVVQPSRDTQYF. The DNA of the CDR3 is TGTGCCAGCAGCCCACTTAGGGTTGTTCAGCCCTCGAGAGATACGCAGTATTTT. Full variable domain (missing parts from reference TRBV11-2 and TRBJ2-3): EAGVAQSPRYKIIEKRQSVAFWCNPISGHATLYWYQQILGQGPKLLIQFQNNGVVDDSQLPKDRFSAERLKGVDSTLKIQPAKLEDSAVYLCASSPLRVVQPSRDTQYFGPGTRLTVL.

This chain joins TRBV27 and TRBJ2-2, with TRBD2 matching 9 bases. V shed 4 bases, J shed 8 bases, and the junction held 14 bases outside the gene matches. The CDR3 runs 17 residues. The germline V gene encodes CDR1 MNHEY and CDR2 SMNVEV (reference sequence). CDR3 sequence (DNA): TGTGCCAGCAGTTCTCCGGTGCTAGCGGGATGGTTAGGGGAGCTGTTTTTT. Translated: CASSSPVLAGWLGELFF.

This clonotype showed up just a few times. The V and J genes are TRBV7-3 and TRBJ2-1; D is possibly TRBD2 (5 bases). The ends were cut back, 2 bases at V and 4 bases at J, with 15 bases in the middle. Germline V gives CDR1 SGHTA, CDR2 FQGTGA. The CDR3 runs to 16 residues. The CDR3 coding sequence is TGTGCCAGCAGCTTAGGCGGGCACAGTGGTTACAATGAGCAGTTCTTC. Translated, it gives CASSLGGHSGYNEQFF. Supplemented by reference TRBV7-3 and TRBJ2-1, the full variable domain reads GAGVSQTPSNKVTEKGKYVELRCDPISGHTALYWYRQSLGQGPEFLIYFQGTGAADDSGLPNDRFFAVRPEGSVSTLKIQRTERGDSAVYLCASSLGGHSGYNEQFFGPGTRLTVL.

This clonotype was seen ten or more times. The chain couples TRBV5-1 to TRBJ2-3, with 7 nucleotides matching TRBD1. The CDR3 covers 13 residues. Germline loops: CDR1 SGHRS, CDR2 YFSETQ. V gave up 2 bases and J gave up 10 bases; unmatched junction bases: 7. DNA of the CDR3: TGCGCCAGCAGCTTCCTTGAGGGGGCCTCGCAGTATTTT. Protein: CASSFLEGASQYF. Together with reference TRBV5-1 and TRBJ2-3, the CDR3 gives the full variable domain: KAGVTQTPRYLIKTRGQQVTLSCSPISGHRSVSWYQQTPGQGLQFLFEYFSETQRNKGNFPGRFSGRQFSNSRSEMNVSTLELGDSALYLCASSFLEGASQYFGPGTRLTVL.

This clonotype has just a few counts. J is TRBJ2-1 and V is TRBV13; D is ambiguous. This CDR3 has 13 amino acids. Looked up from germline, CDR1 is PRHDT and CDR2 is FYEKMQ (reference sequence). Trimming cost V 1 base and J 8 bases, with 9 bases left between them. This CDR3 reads CASSLVVAYEQFF. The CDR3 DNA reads TGTGCCAGCAGCTTAGTCGTCGCGTATGAGCAGTTCTTC.

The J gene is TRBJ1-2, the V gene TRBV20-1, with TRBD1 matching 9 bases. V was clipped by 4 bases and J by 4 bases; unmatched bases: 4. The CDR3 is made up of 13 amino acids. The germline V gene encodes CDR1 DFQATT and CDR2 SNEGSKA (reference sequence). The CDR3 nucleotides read TGCAGTGCTAAGGGACAGGGATCCTATGGCTACACCTTC. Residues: CSAKGQGSYGYTF.

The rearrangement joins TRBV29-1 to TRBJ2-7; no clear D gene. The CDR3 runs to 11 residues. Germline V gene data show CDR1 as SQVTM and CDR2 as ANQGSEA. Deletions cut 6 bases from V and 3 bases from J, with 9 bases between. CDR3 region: CSVQAGYEQYF. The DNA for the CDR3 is TGCAGCGTGCAGGCAGGCTACGAGCAGTACTTC.

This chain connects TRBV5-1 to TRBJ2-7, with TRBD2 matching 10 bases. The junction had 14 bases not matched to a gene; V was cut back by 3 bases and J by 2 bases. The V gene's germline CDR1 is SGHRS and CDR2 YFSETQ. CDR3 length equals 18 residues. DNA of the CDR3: TGCGCCAGCAGCTCGGGCCAGATTGGACTAGCGGACGCCTACGAGCAGTACTTC. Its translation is CASSSGQIGLADAYEQYF.

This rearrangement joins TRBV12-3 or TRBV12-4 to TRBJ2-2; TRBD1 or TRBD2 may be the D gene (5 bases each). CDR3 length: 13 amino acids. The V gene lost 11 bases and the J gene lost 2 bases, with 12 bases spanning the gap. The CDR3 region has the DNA TGTGCCGTCCAGAGGGGCAACACCGGGGAGCTGTTTTTT. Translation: CAVQRGNTGELFF.

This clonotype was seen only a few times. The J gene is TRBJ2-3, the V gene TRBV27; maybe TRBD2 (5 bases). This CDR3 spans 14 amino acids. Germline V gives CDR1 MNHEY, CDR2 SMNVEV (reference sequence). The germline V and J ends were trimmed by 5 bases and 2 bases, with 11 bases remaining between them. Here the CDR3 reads CASSTPGVTDTQYF. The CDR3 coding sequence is TGTGCCAGCAGTACTCCCGGGGTCACAGATACGCAGTATTTT.

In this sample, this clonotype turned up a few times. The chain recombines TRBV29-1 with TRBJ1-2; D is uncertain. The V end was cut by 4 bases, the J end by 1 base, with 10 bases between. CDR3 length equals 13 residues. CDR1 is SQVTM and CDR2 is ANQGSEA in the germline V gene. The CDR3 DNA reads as TGCAGCGTTGCTGGCAGGTTTAACTATGGCTACACCTTC. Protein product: CSVAGRFNYGYTF.

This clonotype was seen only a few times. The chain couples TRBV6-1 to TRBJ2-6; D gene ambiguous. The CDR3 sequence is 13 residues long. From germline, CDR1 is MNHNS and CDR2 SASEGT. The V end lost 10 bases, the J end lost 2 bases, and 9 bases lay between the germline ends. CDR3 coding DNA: TGTGCCACCTCCTTGGCTGGGGCCAACGTCCTGACTTTC. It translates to CATSLAGANVLTF.

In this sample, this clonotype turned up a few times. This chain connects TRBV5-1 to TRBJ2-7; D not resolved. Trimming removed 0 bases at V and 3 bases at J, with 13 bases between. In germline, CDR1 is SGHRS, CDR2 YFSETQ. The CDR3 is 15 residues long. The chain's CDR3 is CASSLAVGSIYEQYF. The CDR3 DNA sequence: TGCGCCAGCAGCTTGGCGGTGGGGTCCATCTACGAGCAGTACTTC.

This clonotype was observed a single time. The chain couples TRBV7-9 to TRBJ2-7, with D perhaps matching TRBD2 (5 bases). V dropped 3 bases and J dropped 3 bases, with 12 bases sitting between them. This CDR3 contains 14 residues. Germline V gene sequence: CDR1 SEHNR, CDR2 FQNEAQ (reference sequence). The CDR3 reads CASSLTGMHYEQYF. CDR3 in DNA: TGTGCCAGCAGCTTGACCGGGATGCACTACGAGCAGTACTTC.

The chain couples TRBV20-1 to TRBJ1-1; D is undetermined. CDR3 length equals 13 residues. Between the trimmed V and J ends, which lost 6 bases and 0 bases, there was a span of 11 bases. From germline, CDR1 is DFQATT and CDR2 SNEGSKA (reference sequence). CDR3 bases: TGCAGTGCATACCGGACCATGAACACTGAAGCTTTCTTT. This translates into CSAYRTMNTEAFF.

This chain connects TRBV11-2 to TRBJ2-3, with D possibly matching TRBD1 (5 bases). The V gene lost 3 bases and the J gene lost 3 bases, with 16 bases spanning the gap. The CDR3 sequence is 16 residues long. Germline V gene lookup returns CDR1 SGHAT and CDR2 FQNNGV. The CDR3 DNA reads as TGTGCCAGCAGCTTTTGGGGCAGAGGTGAAACAGATACGCAGTATTTT. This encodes CASSFWGRGETDTQYF. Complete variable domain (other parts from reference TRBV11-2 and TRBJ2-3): EAGVAQSPRYKIIEKRQSVAFWCNPISGHATLYWYQQILGQGPKLLIQFQNNGVVDDSQLPKDRFSAERLKGVDSTLKIQPAKLEDSAVYLCASSFWGRGETDTQYFGPGTRLTVL.

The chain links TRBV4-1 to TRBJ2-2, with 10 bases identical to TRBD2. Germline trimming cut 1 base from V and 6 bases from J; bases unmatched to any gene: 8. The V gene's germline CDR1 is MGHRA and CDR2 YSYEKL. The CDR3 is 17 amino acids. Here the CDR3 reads CASSQVLAGVIAGELFF. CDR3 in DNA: TGCGCCAGCAGCCAAGTCCTAGCGGGAGTCATCGCCGGGGAGCTGTTTTTT.

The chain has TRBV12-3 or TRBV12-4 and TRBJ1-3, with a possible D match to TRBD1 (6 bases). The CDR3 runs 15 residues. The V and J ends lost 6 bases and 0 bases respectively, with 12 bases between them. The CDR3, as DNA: TGTGCCAGCAGAGATCAGGGGATCTCTGGAAACACCATATATTTT. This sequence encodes CASRDQGISGNTIYF.

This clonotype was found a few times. This CDR3 reads CASSQDSSTDTQYF. In DNA, the CDR3 is TGTGCCAGCAGCCAAGATTCTAGCACAGATACGCAGTATTTT. The chain joins TRBV3-1 to TRBJ2-3; D is undetermined. The CDR3 loop spans 14 amino acids. Germline-derived CDR1 and CDR2 are LGHDT and YNNKEL (reference sequence). Trimming removed 0 bases from V and 0 bases from J, with 4 bases in between.

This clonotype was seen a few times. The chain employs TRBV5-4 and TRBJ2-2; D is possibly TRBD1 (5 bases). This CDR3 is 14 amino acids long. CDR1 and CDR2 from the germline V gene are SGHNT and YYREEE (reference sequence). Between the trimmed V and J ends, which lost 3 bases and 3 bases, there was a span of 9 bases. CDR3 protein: CASSSTAYTGELFF. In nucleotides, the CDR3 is TGTGCCAGCAGCTCGACAGCGTACACCGGGGAGCTGTTTTTT.

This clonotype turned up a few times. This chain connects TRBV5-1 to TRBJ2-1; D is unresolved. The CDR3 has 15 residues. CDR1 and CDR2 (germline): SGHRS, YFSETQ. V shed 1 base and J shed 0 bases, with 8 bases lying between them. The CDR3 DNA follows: TGCGCCAGCAGCTTGAGGATCAGCTCCTACAATGAGCAGTTCTTC. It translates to CASSLRISSYNEQFF.

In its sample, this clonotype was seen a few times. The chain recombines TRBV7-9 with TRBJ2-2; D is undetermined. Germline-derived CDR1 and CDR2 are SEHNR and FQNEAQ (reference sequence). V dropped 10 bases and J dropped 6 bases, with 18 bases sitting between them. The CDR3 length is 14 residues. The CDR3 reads CATSVGIGAGELFF. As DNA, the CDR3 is TGTGCCACCTCCGTGGGAATTGGCGCCGGGGAGCTGTTTTTT.

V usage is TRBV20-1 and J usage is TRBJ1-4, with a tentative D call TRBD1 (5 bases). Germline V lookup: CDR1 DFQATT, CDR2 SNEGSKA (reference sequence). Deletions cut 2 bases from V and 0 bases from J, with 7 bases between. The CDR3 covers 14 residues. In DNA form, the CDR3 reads TGCAGTGCTAGATGGGGGACAACTAATGAAAAACTGTTTTTT. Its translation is CSARWGTTNEKLFF.

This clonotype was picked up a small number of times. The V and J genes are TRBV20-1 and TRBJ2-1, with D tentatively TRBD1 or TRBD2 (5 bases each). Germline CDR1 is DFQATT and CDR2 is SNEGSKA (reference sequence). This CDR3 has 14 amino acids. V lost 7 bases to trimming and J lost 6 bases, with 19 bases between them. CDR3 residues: CSVRELVGGNEQFF. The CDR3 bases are TGCAGTGTCAGAGAACTAGTTGGGGGCAATGAGCAGTTCTTC.

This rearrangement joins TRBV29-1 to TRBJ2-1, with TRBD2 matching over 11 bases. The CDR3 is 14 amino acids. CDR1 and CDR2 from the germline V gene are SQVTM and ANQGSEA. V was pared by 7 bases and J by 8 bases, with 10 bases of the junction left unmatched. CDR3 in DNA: TGCAGCGCGGGACTAGCGGATGCGAGCGATGAGCAGTTCTTC. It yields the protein CSAGLADASDEQFF.

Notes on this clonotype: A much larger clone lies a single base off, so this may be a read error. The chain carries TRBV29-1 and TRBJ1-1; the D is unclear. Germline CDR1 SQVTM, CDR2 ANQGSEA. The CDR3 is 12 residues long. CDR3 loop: CSARPVAGEAYF. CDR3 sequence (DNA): TGCAGCGCTCGCCCGGTTGCGGGTGAAGCTTACTTT.

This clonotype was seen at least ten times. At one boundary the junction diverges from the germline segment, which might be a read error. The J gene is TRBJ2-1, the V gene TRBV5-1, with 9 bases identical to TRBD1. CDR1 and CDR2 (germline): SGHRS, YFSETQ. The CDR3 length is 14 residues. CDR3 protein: CASSLGQGSNEQFF. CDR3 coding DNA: TGTGCCAGCAGTTTGGGACAGGGCTCCAATGAGCAGTTCTTC.

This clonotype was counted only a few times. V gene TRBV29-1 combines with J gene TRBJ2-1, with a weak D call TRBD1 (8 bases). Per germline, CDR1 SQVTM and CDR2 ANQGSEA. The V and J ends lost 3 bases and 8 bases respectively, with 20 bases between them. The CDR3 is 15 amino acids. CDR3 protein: CSVERGLQGADEQFF. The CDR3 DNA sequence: TGCAGCGTTGAGCGGGGGCTTCAGGGGGCCGATGAGCAGTTCTTC.